One sample yielded the 24 T cell receptor beta chains listed below, sequenced in a study of neurological immune-mediated disorders (dated by TCRdb to 2018 to 2020). Library generation was performed with 5' RACE. Sequencing was carried out with an Illumina HiSeq 2500. Starting from the raw public reads, TCRdb applied fastp trimming at Q25, assembled clones with MiXCR and retained in-frame beta chains. Each record represents a unique CDR3 protein, reported with the most common genes and DNA among its rows. This sample lists roughly 30,000 distinct CDR3 sequences; roughly an eighth were detected once. About 5.6% of the sample is held by the ten biggest clonotypes. The source material was PBMCs. These receptors all stem from a woman aged 55-70 years in good health.

In this sample, this clonotype turned up many times. The chain recombines TRBV4-3 with TRBJ1-1; unclear D gene. The germline V gene has CDR1 LGHNA and CDR2 YSLEER. V gave up 0 bases and J gave up 2 bases, with 10 bases separating them. The CDR3 extends over 15 amino acids. CDR3 DNA: TGCGCCAGCAGCCAAGAAAGCTCCCTTAACACTGAAGCTTTCTTT. Encoded protein: CASSQESSLNTEAFF.

This clonotype was found many times. The CDR3 DNA follows: TGCGCCAGCAGCCTGGGGGGGGACTCCTACAATGAGCAGTTCTTC. Translated, it gives CASSLGGDSYNEQFF. The chain carries TRBV5-1 and TRBJ2-1; 7 nucleotides agree with TRBD2. Trimming removed 4 bases from V and 0 bases from J; junction bases left unmatched: 4. The CDR3 runs 15 residues. Germline lookup yields CDR1 SGHRS and CDR2 YFSETQ.

This clonotype was counted ten times or more. CDR3 region: CSARLQGDEQYF. The DNA of the CDR3 is TGCAGTGCTCGCTTACAGGGGGACGAGCAGTACTTC. The genes are TRBV20-1 and TRBJ2-7; 8 nucleotides align to TRBD1. V dropped 5 bases and J dropped 5; count of bases not matched to a gene: 5. This CDR3 spans 12 amino acids. Germline loops: CDR1 DFQATT, CDR2 SNEGSKA (reference sequence).

This clonotype was observed many times. The chain carries TRBV7-3 and TRBJ1-6, with TRBD1 matching over 9 bases. Germline lookup yields CDR1 SGHTA and CDR2 FQGTGA. J gave up 7 bases and V 4 bases, and 2 bases lay outside the gene matches. The CDR3 has 14 amino acids. The CDR3 DNA reads as TGTGCCAGCAGCTGGGGGACAGGGAATTCACCCCTCCACTTT. Translated, it gives CASSWGTGNSPLHF.

This clonotype was counted many times. The chain couples TRBV4-3 to TRBJ2-3, with D possibly being TRBD2 (5 bases). V gave up 1 base and J gave up 0 bases, with 8 bases separating them. Germline CDR1 reads LGHNA; CDR2 reads YSLEER. The CDR3 is 15 residues long. The CDR3 nucleotides read TGCGCCAGCAGCCAAGTCCGAGGGAGCACAGATACGCAGTATTTT. It encodes CASSQVRGSTDTQYF.

The table lists this clonotype with many counts. J is TRBJ1-2 and V is TRBV7-2, with a possible D match to TRBD1 (5 bases). V was pared by 5 bases and J by 2 bases, with 18 bases between. Germline CDR1 SGHTA, CDR2 FQGNSA. The CDR3 extends over 16 amino acids. The CDR3 bases are TGTGCCAGCAGCCGAGGGAGCGGGTCAGGGAACTATGGCTACACCTTC. It specifies CASSRGSGSGNYGYTF.

This clonotype has ten or more counts. The V call is TRBV6-2 or TRBV6-3, the J call TRBJ2-1; maybe TRBD1 (5 bases). The CDR3 has 14 amino acids. Germline V gives CDR1 MNHEY, CDR2 SVGEGT. The V gene lost 4 bases and the J gene lost 10 bases, with 17 bases spanning the gap. CDR3 DNA: TGTGCCAGCAGTTCCACTCATCAGGGATGGGAGCAGTTCTTC. The encoded protein is CASSSTHQGWEQFF.

The chain carries TRBV12-3 or TRBV12-4 and TRBJ1-5; D possibly corresponds to TRBD1 (5 bases). V gave up 5 bases and J gave up 3 bases, with 8 bases separating them. There are 13 residues in the CDR3. CDR3 sequence: CASSGTDNQPQHF. The DNA for the CDR3 is TGTGCCAGCAGTGGGACCGACAATCAGCCCCAGCATTTT.

Details on this clonotype: The junction shows a germline mismatch at one end, possibly a read error. This chain uses TRBV5-1 with TRBJ2-3; TRBD2 matches 10 bases. This CDR3 comprises 19 residues. The germline CDR1 and CDR2 sequences are SGHRS and YFSETQ. CDR3 DNA: TGCGCCAGCAGCTTGGGGCGGTCTAGCGGGGGCCTCATCACAGATACCCAGTATTTT. It codes for CASSLGRSSGGLITDTQYF.

This clonotype was recorded many times. A read error may account for a junction end that differs from germline. V and J are TRBV5-1 and TRBJ2-7; 7 bases are shared with TRBD1. The germline V gene encodes CDR1 SGHRS and CDR2 YFSETQ. The CDR3 contains 14 residues. CDR3 sequence: CASSQGQLSNEQYF. The CDR3 DNA sequence: TGCGCCAGCAGCCAGGGACAGCTCTCCAACGAGCAGTACTTC.

On this clonotype: The junction does not match germline at one end; this may be a read error. The chain joins TRBV5-6 to TRBJ1-6, with 7 bases identical to TRBD1. Germline V lookup: CDR1 SGHDT, CDR2 YYEEEE. This CDR3 is 14 amino acids long. This CDR3 is CASSYGTANSPPYF. As DNA, the CDR3 is TGTGCCAGCAGCTACGGGACAGCTAATTCACCCCCCTACTTT.

This rearrangement joins TRBV5-5 to TRBJ1-5; 8 bases line up with TRBD1. This CDR3 spans 15 amino acids. V lost 4 bases, J lost 4 bases, and 7 bases stayed unmatched. Germline CDR1 SGHKS, CDR2 YYEKEE (reference sequence). Written as DNA, the CDR3 is TGTGCCAGCAGCCGATCCGACAGGGGTAATCAGCCCCAGCATTTT. Encoded protein: CASSRSDRGNQPQHF.

There are many counts of this clonotype. The chain recombines TRBV5-1 with TRBJ2-5; D perhaps matches TRBD1 (5 bases). The V end was cut by 0 bases, the J end by 5 bases, with 11 bases between. CDR3 size: 14 residues. CDR1 and CDR2 from the germline V gene are SGHRS and YFSETQ. The chain's CDR3 is CASSLEGAGETQYF. DNA for the CDR3: TGCGCCAGCAGCTTGGAAGGGGCTGGGGAGACCCAGTACTTC.

Of note for this clonotype: A read error may explain this, as a much larger clone is one base away. V and J are TRBV5-1 and TRBJ2-7, with 7 bases lining up with TRBD1. The CDR3 has 15 residues. In germline, CDR1 is SGHRS, CDR2 YFSETQ. V was pared by 5 bases and J by 3 bases, with 11 bases of the junction left unmatched. Written as DNA, the CDR3 is TGCGCCAGCAGAATGGACAGGACCCACTACTACGAGCAGTACTTC. Translated: CASRMDRTHYYEQYF.

This clonotype has a count of ten or more. The V call is TRBV7-2, the J call TRBJ1-2, with D unresolved. The CDR3 covers 14 residues. The V end was cut by 1 base, the J end by 0 bases, with 6 bases between. CDR1 is SGHTA and CDR2 is FQGNSA in the germline V gene. CDR3 sequence: CASSLGPANYGYTF. The DNA for the CDR3 is TGTGCCAGCAGCTTAGGGCCAGCTAACTATGGCTACACCTTC.

There are a few counts of this clonotype. The gene calls are TRBV9 and TRBJ2-5; a possible D gene is TRBD2 (5 bases). The CDR3 covers 15 residues. Germline CDR1 and CDR2: SGDLS and YYNGEE. Trimming took off 3 bases at V and 5 bases at J, with 17 bases between the two ends. CDR3: CASSAAFGGSETQYF. Written as DNA, the CDR3 is TGTGCCAGCAGCGCCGCCTTTGGCGGGTCGGAGACCCAGTACTTC.

Many counts were recorded for this clonotype. The gene calls are TRBV12-3 or TRBV12-4 and TRBJ2-1; a weak D match, TRBD2 (6 bases). V lost 5 bases and J 2 bases, leaving 19 bases between the germline ends. The CDR3 is made up of 17 amino acids. The CDR3 sequence is CASSDYPRGSTYNEQFF. Here the CDR3 DNA reads TGTGCCAGCAGTGACTACCCTCGGGGGAGCACCTACAATGAGCAGTTCTTC.

This clonotype was recorded many times. The chain couples TRBV7-2 to TRBJ2-2, with a tentative D call TRBD2 (6 bases). CDR3 length: 17 residues. From germline, CDR1 is SGHTA and CDR2 FQGNSA. Trimming shortened V by 1 base and J by 5 bases, and 17 bases separated the two germline ends. The CDR3 reads CASSLVGAGFQTGELFF. The CDR3 bases are TGTGCCAGCAGCTTAGTAGGCGCGGGGTTTCAGACCGGGGAGCTGTTTTTT.

The table lists this clonotype with many counts. The chain's CDR3 is CASSLHHGQGPGELFF. CDR3 DNA sequence: TGTGCCAGCAGCCTTCACCACGGACAGGGGCCCGGGGAGCTGTTTTTT. J is TRBJ2-2 and V is TRBV9; 9 bases align to TRBD1. V was clipped by 4 bases and J by 6 bases; unmatched bases: 10. CDR3 length: 16 amino acids. Germline V CDR1 and CDR2: SGDLS, YYNGEE.

The chain employs TRBV29-1 and TRBJ1-2, with D possibly matching TRBD1 (5 bases). This CDR3 has 16 residues. The germline V and J ends were trimmed by 3 bases and 8 bases, with 25 bases remaining between them. The germline CDR1 and CDR2 sequences are SQVTM and ANQGSEA. CDR3 sequence reads: CSVDDGAAGRIEGYTF. In DNA, the CDR3 is TGCAGCGTTGATGACGGTGCGGCAGGGCGGATAGAAGGCTACACCTTC.

This clonotype was picked up many times. V and J are TRBV7-2 and TRBJ2-7; 11 bases are a match to TRBD2. The germline V gene encodes CDR1 SGHTA and CDR2 FQGNSA. Losses at the gene ends were 4 bases for V and 3 bases for J; bases not matched to a gene: 2. The CDR3 is 14 residues long. The CDR3 region is CASSSSGGNYEQYF. In DNA form, the CDR3 reads TGTGCCAGCAGCTCTAGCGGGGGGAACTACGAGCAGTACTTC.

In this sample, this clonotype turned up many times. The chain combines TRBV3-1 with TRBJ2-1; the D call may be TRBD1 or TRBD2 (5 bases each). V was trimmed by 4 bases and J by 10 bases, leaving 14 bases between them. The CDR3 consists of 13 residues. The germline V gene encodes CDR1 LGHDT and CDR2 YNNKEL (reference sequence). The CDR3 region has the DNA TGTGCCAGCAGCCCCAGGGAGTTTGGCGAGCAGTTCTTC. It translates to CASSPREFGEQFF.

This clonotype has at least ten counts. This sequence joins TRBV10-3 and TRBJ1-5; no clear D gene. CDR1 is ENHRY, CDR2 SYGVKD, per germline. The CDR3 consists of 13 residues. V lost 4 bases and J lost 5, with 9 bases in between. The CDR3 reads CAISGAADQPQHF. CDR3 DNA sequence: TGTGCCATCAGTGGGGCCGCCGATCAGCCCCAGCATTTT.

This clonotype was observed at least ten times. Given a much more abundant clone one base away, this may be a read error. The chain joins TRBV20-1 to TRBJ2-1, with 7 bases fitting TRBD2. Per germline, CDR1 DFQATT and CDR2 SNEGSKA (reference sequence). V shed 5 bases and J 5 bases; nucleotides not matched to a gene: 15. The CDR3 covers 16 residues. In nucleotides, the CDR3 is TGCAGTGCTCCCGACATTCCAGCGGGGTTAAACAATGAGCAGTTCTTC. Amino acids: CSAPDIPAGLNNEQFF.